This T cell receptor beta chain was identified during a study of Ad26.COV2.S vaccination and SARS-CoV-2 variants. Study information: Once, or twice with 56 days between doses, Ad26.COV2.S was given intramuscularly.

Points from the study as a whole: Total T cell responses, in the TCR breadth and depth analyses, may have been underestimated. Vaccine recipients had higher spike-specific TCR breadth than placebo recipients.

CDR3 length equals 15 residues. Looked up from germline, CDR1 is SGHTA and CDR2 is FQGTGA. Trimming left V 2 bases short and J 1 base short, with 8 bases between. Treatment: about 20 received Ad26.COV2.S at low or high dose, single or two shots; a few received placebo; per-sample allocation not given. Samples analyzed were those drawn on day 63 after the first vaccine or placebo injection. TCRdb's copy holds only in-frame clones and misses some; the assay was immunoSEQ multiplex PCR. This repertoire shows around 400,000 clones, roughly 85% found once; its top ten account for 7.4%. To note about this clone: Its target is unknown.

The sequence was collected from a person aged 18-65 years who received the Ad26.COV2.S COVID-19 vaccine or a placebo. Sequences were derived from peripheral blood, sampled in a trial of Ad26.COV2.S vaccine versus placebo. The chain is built from TRBV7-3 and TRBJ2-2; D not certain. For the CDR3, the DNA is TGTGCCAGCAGCTTATTTGCAGGGAACACCGGGGAGCTGTTTTTT. Translating gives CASSLFAGNTGELFF. The variable domain in full, with the rest retrieved from reference TRBV7-3 and TRBJ2-2, is GAGVSQTPSNKVTEKGKYVELRCDPISGHTALYWYRQSLGQGPEFLIYFQGTGAADDSGLPNDRFFAVRPEGSVSTLKIQRTERGDSAVYLCASSLFAGNTGELFFGEGSRLTVL.